This T cell receptor beta chain was profiled in a study of cytomegalovirus exposure and HLA in healthy donors. Points from the study as a whole: Some 150 TCR beta chains were listed as cytomegalovirus-associated.

PCR was performed using 60 Vbeta and 13 Jbeta primers. Profiled with immunoSEQ multiplex PCR; TCRdb holds only in-frame clones, not every one. The data contain 150,000 to 200,000 clones, approximately 70% of them seen just once; the ten biggest clones take up approximately 6.9%. The germline V gene encodes CDR1 SGHNT and CDR2 YYREEE (reference sequence). V was shortened by 4 bases and J by 2 bases, with 7 bases between the two germline ends. The CDR3 totals 12 residues. For this clone: Its matching antigen is unknown.

The chain carries TRBV5-4 and TRBJ2-7; D perhaps matches TRBD2 (6 bases). The sequence was collected from a man aged 35-49 years in good health and CMV-seropositive. Sequencing was done on a sample of PBMCs. The CDR3 loop is CASSREPYEQYF. CDR3 nucleotide sequence: TGTGCCAGCAGCCGGGAGCCCTACGAGCAGTACTTC.